Listed below are T cell receptor beta chains from one sample, sequenced in a study of T cells after yellow fever vaccination. TCRdb called the 5' RACE reads again in MiXCR, with one record for every CDR3 protein. The repertoire has under 600,000 distinct CDR3 sequences, roughly 12% of them found once; the top ten carry around 15%. The source was PBMCs, collected on the day of the yellow fever booster vaccination. These receptors originate from a man aged 25 to 45 who received the YFV17D yellow fever vaccine. Each CDR3 is given without its conserved first and last residue.

j_call v_call cdr3_aa
TRBJ1-2 TRBV28 ASSRQGPNYGYT
TRBJ1-6 TRBV28 ASRPGINSPLH
TRBJ1-2 TRBV30 AWTFRGGLYGYT
TRBJ2-1 TRBV14 ASSQGIGTTYNEQF
TRBJ2-5 TRBV24-1 ATSDPQGDGTQY
TRBJ2-3 TRBV5-1 ASSLDGHVTDTQY
TRBJ1-1 TRBV29-1 SVVGNTEAF
TRBJ2-7 TRBV7-2 ASSPTGTGYEQY
TRBJ1-2 TRBV12-3/TRBV12-4 ASSARTAAGGYT
TRBJ2-1 TRBV2 ASRPDRNNEQF
TRBJ2-5 TRBV20-1 SASPSGSETQY
TRBJ2-2 TRBV15 ATSREVGELF
TRBJ2-3 TRBV9 ASSVEGAGGTDTQY
TRBJ2-7 TRBV20-1 SATGTRYEQY
TRBJ2-1 TRBV7-9 ASSGTRRDEQF
TRBJ2-7 TRBV6-5 ASSYSYLRSRYYEQY
TRBJ2-4 TRBV20-1 SASETSKNIQY
TRBJ2-5 TRBV27 ASSLPRRGDREGGETQY
TRBJ2-4 TRBV20-1 SARDSGTKNIQY
TRBJ1-4 TRBV12-3/TRBV12-4 ASSPPTGLFEKLF
TRBJ2-7 TRBV20-1 SAGQGKTYEQY
TRBJ2-4 TRBV20-1 SAPGVAKNIQY
TRBJ1-5 TRBV20-1 SAEGGGIQPQH
TRBJ2-7 TRBV5-1 ASSSGTSAYEQY
TRBJ1-1 TRBV10-3 AIGGQANTEAF
TRBJ2-3 TRBV19 ASSMPSGRSTDTQY
TRBJ1-2 TRBV7-2 ASSLDPRAGGYT
TRBJ2-7 TRBV4-3 ASSQDITTVGEQY
TRBJ2-1 TRBV10-3 ATGDGTSGNEQF
TRBJ1-6 TRBV10-3 ARREGVDSPLH
TRBJ1-1 TRBV6-5 ASSYTGQGNTEAF
TRBJ1-4 TRBV20-1 SARRDGDEKLF
TRBJ1-1 TRBV2 ASRGTEYEAF
TRBJ2-2 TRBV29-1 SVGALAGELF
TRBJ1-6 TRBV25-1 ASSARGNSPLH
TRBJ2-3 TRBV5-1 ASSLGTGGNTDTQY
TRBJ2-1 TRBV11-2 ASSLDREEQF
TRBJ2-1 TRBV6-2/TRBV6-3 ASPPTSGSSYNEQF
TRBJ2-1 TRBV10-3 AISPVVQYEQF
TRBJ2-7 TRBV7-9 ASSLGGGNYEQY
TRBJ2-3 TRBV7-9 ASSSTSDTQY
TRBJ2-2 TRBV29-1 SVVVILAGELF
TRBJ1-4 TRBV7-9 ASSLDYGPATNEKLF
TRBJ2-1 TRBV6-2/TRBV6-3 ASRTGFYNEQF
TRBJ2-4 TRBV7-2 ASRKRGRGIQY
TRBJ1-4 TRBV10-3 AISESRGFGLF
TRBJ2-1 TRBV9 ASSDSGTGENEQF
TRBJ2-2 TRBV7-2 ASTLLAGGPPGELF
TRBJ2-2 TRBV4-3 ASSPYHRGRTGELF
TRBJ2-1 TRBV28 ASSTLVAVSYNEQF
TRBJ1-6 TRBV6-2/TRBV6-3 ASSYSRSLGSPLH
TRBJ2-5 TRBV10-2 ASRIAGDQETQY
TRBJ2-7 TRBV11-2 ASSLEGQFSYEQY
TRBJ2-2 TRBV5-1 ASSRGGAYGELF
TRBJ2-7 TRBV7-2 ASSSPGVVGLWEQY
TRBJ1-4 TRBV5-4 ASSLYRDTSTNEKLF
TRBJ2-1 TRBV20-1 SAGKTWSNEQF